What follows are 16 T cell receptor beta chains derived from one specimen sequenced in a study of cytomegalovirus exposure and HLA in healthy donors. The PCR was carried out with 60 Vbeta primers and 13 Jbeta primers. Libraries were prepared by immunoSEQ multiplex PCR; TCRdb keeps only in-frame clonotypes and omits some of them. The table shows 110,000 to 150,000 clones, with around 80% occurring only once. The material sequenced was PBMCs. These receptors came from a boy between 2 and 10 years old in good health and CMV-seronegative.

The rearrangement joins TRBV2 to TRBJ1-1, with 7 bases matching TRBD1. The germline CDR1 and CDR2 sequences are SNHLY and FYNNEI. This CDR3 comprises 17 residues. The V gene end was trimmed by 3 bases and the J gene end by 1 base; junction bases not matched to a gene: 11. CDR3 DNA: TGTGCCAGCAGTGAGATACTTGGACAGGAGTGGAACACTGAAGCTTTCTTT. It codes for CASSEILGQEWNTEAFF.

This chain connects TRBV11-2 to TRBJ1-4, with D possibly being TRBD1 (6 bases). The CDR3 is 17 amino acids. Germline CDR1 is SGHAT and CDR2 is FQNNGV. V lost 1 base, J lost 4 bases, and 16 bases lay in between. CDR3 nucleotide sequence: TGTGCCAGCAGCTTAGTCCTCAGACAGGACAATAATGAAAAACTGTTTTTT. Its protein product is CASSLVLRQDNNEKLFF.

This clone has just a few counts. The chain recombines TRBV21-1 with TRBJ2-1; TRBD2 is the table's D call, not checked against the DNA. TRBV21-1 is a known pseudogene. CDR3 length equals 16 residues. CDR3 residues: CASSNLGDDSYNEQFF. In DNA form, the CDR3 reads TGTGCCAGCAGCAATCTCGGGGATGACTCCTACAATGAGCAGTTCTTC.

This chain uses TRBV5-4 with TRBJ1-6, with D possibly TRBD1 on 6 matching bases. Germline CDR1 and CDR2: SGHNT and YYREEE (reference sequence). The V end was cut by 1 base, the J end by 4 bases, with 15 bases between. There are 17 residues in the CDR3. The DNA for the CDR3 is TGTGCCAGCAGCTTGTCTAGCCGAACAGGGTATAATTCACCCCTCCACTTT. It codes for CASSLSSRTGYNSPLHF.

The gene calls are TRBV25-1 and TRBJ1-5; 9 bases are a match to TRBD1. V lost 3 bases and J lost 2; bases outside the gene matches: 5. Germline V gene sequence: CDR1 MGHDK, CDR2 SYGVNS. This CDR3 is 16 amino acids long. CDR3 sequence: CASSDSGTGRNQPQHF. The CDR3 DNA reads as TGTGCCAGCAGTGACTCCGGGACAGGGCGCAATCAGCCCCAGCATTTT. Full variable domain (rest looked up from reference TRBV25-1 and TRBJ1-5): EADIYQTPRYLVIGTGKKITLECSQTMGHDKMYWYQQDPGMELHLIHYSYGVNSTEKGDLSSESTVSRIRTEHFPLTLESARPSHTSQYLCASSDSGTGRNQPQHFGDGTRLSIL.

J is TRBJ2-5 and V is TRBV7-6; no reliable D call. Deletions cut 2 bases from V and 4 bases from J, with 8 bases between. Germline loops: CDR1 SGHVS, CDR2 FNYEAQ. The CDR3 contains 13 residues. The chain's CDR3 is CASSLKFGETQYF. As DNA, the CDR3 is TGTGCCAGCAGCTTAAAATTCGGAGAGACCCAGTACTTC.

V and J are TRBV18 and TRBJ2-5; possible D gene TRBD1, 8 bases. V was clipped by 4 bases and J by 2 bases, with 17 bases between them. The CDR3 totals 16 residues. The germline V gene has CDR1 KGHSH and CDR2 LQKENI. The CDR3 reads CASSHWTGRGQETQYF. The CDR3 nucleotides read TGTGCCAGCTCACACTGGACAGGGAGGGGGCAAGAGACCCAGTACTTC. The whole variable domain, filled in from reference TRBV18 and TRBJ2-5, reads NAGVMQNPRHLVRRRGQEARLRCSPMKGHSHVYWYRQLPEEGLKFMVYLQKENIIDESGMPKERFSAEFPKEGPSILRIQQVVRGDSAAYFCASSHWTGRGQETQYFGPGTRLLVL.

The V gene is TRBV7-9, the J gene TRBJ2-7; 7 bases fit TRBD1. This CDR3 region has 16 residues. Germline CDR1 is SEHNR and CDR2 is FQNEAQ (reference sequence). Trimming at V came to 0 bases and at J to 3 bases, leaving 8 bases not matched to a gene. The chain's CDR3 is CASSLALGTASYEQYF. DNA for the CDR3: TGTGCCAGCAGCTTAGCGTTGGGGACAGCGAGCTACGAGCAGTACTTC.

This chain uses TRBV5-4 with TRBJ1-1; D might be TRBD1 (5 bases). The ends were cut back, 5 bases at V and 5 bases at J, with 16 bases in the middle. From germline, CDR1 is SGHNT and CDR2 YYREEE (reference sequence). This CDR3 spans 14 amino acids. The CDR3 bases are TGTGCCAGCAGTCGGGGGGGGTGGAGGACTGAAGCTTTCTTT. Translating it yields CASSRGGWRTEAFF.

The J gene is TRBJ2-5, the V gene TRBV6-5, with D possibly matching TRBD1 (5 bases). The J call may be incorrect, as the DNA end agrees better with TRBJ2-7. The CDR3 has 13 amino acids. Germline V CDR1 and CDR2: MNHEY, SVGAGI. CDR3 bases: TGTGCCAGCAGTAGACAGAAATTCTACGAGCAGTACTTC. Translation: CASSRQKFYEQYF.

The gene calls are TRBV6-1 and TRBJ1-2; D unresolved. Germline V CDR1 and CDR2: MNHNS, SASEGT. The V end lost 7 bases, the J end lost 4 bases, and 13 bases lay between the germline ends. This CDR3 spans 13 amino acids. This CDR3 is CASMRGTFYGYTF. For the CDR3, the DNA is TGTGCCAGCATGAGAGGCACCTTCTATGGCTACACCTTC.

This clone came up once. As DNA, the CDR3 is TGTGCCAGCAGTTCAGGGGTCTCTGGGGCCAACGTCCTGACTTTC. Protein product: CASSSGVSGANVLTF. The V and J genes are TRBV6-1 and TRBJ2-6, with D perhaps matching TRBD1 (6 bases). Trimming cost V 5 bases and J 0 bases, with 8 bases left between them. The V gene's germline CDR1 is MNHNS and CDR2 SASEGT. The CDR3 spans 15 residues.

This clone was found a few times. This chain uses TRBV11-2 with TRBJ2-3; 7 nucleotides match TRBD2. V was pared by 1 base and J by 6 bases, with 7 bases of the junction left unmatched. CDR3 length: 15 residues. CDR1 is SGHAT and CDR2 is FQNNGV in the germline V gene. In DNA, the CDR3 is TGTGCCAGCAGCTTAGGGGCGGGAGTTTACGATACGCAGTATTTT. Its translation: CASSLGAGVYDTQYF. The whole variable domain, filled in from reference TRBV11-2 and TRBJ2-3, reads EAGVAQSPRYKIIEKRQSVAFWCNPISGHATLYWYQQILGQGPKLLIQFQNNGVVDDSQLPKDRFSAERLKGVDSTLKIQPAKLEDSAVYLCASSLGAGVYDTQYFGPGTRLTVL.

This chain connects TRBV27 to TRBJ2-7, with TRBD1 matching over 7 bases. The junction had 10 bases not matched to a gene; V was cut back by 4 bases and J by 4 bases. Germline CDR1 is MNHEY and CDR2 is SMNVEV (reference sequence). This CDR3 has 15 residues. The CDR3 DNA reads TGTGCCAGCAGTTCCGGACAGGCCGCCATATACGAGCAGTACTTC. Translation gives CASSSGQAAIYEQYF.

The gene calls are TRBV10-1 and TRBJ2-7; TRBD2 might be the D (5 bases). V dropped 6 bases and J dropped 2 bases, with 14 bases sitting between them. Germline CDR1 reads WNHNN; CDR2 reads SYGVQD (reference sequence). This CDR3 comprises 14 residues. The CDR3 bases are TGCGCCAGCAGCCGTCTGGGAGAACCCTACGAGCAGTACTTC. It codes for CASSRLGEPYEQYF.

The J gene is TRBJ2-1, the V gene TRBV27, with 9 nucleotides matching TRBD1. Germline CDR1 is MNHEY and CDR2 is SMNVEV (reference sequence). The trim removed 7 bases at V and 3 bases at J, leaving 7 bases unmatched. The CDR3 contains 15 residues. The CDR3 protein is CASKLATGGYNEQFF. CDR3 in DNA: TGTGCCAGCAAACTAGCGACAGGGGGCTACAATGAGCAGTTCTTC.